Below, 32 T cell receptor beta chains from the same sample are listed, as sequenced in a study of T cells after yellow fever vaccination. TCRdb reprocessed the 5' RACE reads via MiXCR and lists one record per CDR3 protein. Found here are under 95,000 distinct CDR3 sequences, more than 5.5% of them singletons; the top ten hold roughly 28%. Here the sequenced sample was CD8+ T cells sorted from PBMCs, taken 9 to 11 days after the first yellow fever vaccination. Receptor source: a man between 18 and 35 years old who received the YFV17D yellow fever vaccine.

The chain couples TRBV15 to TRBJ2-1; 7 nucleotides line up with TRBD1. The CDR3 runs 16 residues. V lost 0 bases, J lost 4 bases, and 6 bases stayed unmatched. CDR1 LNHNV and CDR2 YYDKDF come from the germline V gene (reference sequence). This chain's CDR3 is CATSRDPGTAYNEQFF. In DNA, the CDR3 is TGTGCCACCAGCAGAGACCCCGGGACAGCGTACAATGAGCAGTTCTTC.

The chain joins TRBV2 to TRBJ2-1; TRBD1 agrees at 7 bases. Germline CDR1 is SNHLY and CDR2 is FYNNEI. The CDR3 spans 15 residues. CDR3 DNA sequence: TGTACCTTCAGTCCCGGACAGGTGTACTACAATGAGCAGTTCTTC. Its protein is CTFSPGQVYYNEQFF.

There are many counts of this clonotype. The chain joins TRBV5-1 to TRBJ2-1; weak D call: TRBD2 (6 bases). Trimming removed 5 bases at V and 5 bases at J, with 17 bases between. The CDR3 totals 15 residues. Germline V gene sequence: CDR1 SGHRS, CDR2 YFSETQ. For the CDR3, the DNA is TGCGCCAGCAGTTTCTGGGGCGGAGGGGACAATGAGCAGTTCTTC. Its translation is CASSFWGGGDNEQFF.

This chain uses TRBV7-2 with TRBJ2-1; 8 bases align to TRBD1. J gave up 4 bases and V 8 bases, and 10 bases lay outside the gene matches. Germline loops: CDR1 SGHTA, CDR2 FQGNSA. The CDR3 consists of 15 residues. CDR3 nucleotides: TGTGCCAGCTCCCGACGGGGGACAGGTTACAATGAGCAGTTCTTC. This gives the protein CASSRRGTGYNEQFF.

Many counts were recorded for this clonotype. The V and J genes are TRBV6-5 and TRBJ1-2; no clear D. V was clipped by 4 bases and J by 4 bases, with 22 bases between them. The germline gives CDR1 MNHEY, CDR2 SVGAGI. The CDR3 has 17 residues. The CDR3 protein is CASSSYVDRAVFYGYTF. CDR3 DNA sequence: TGTGCCAGCAGTTCTTACGTCGATAGGGCCGTATTCTATGGCTACACCTTC.

J is TRBJ2-3 and V is TRBV20-1; D is undetermined. The CDR3 spans 14 residues. V dropped 0 bases and J dropped 4 bases, with 11 bases sitting between them. Per the germline V gene, CDR1 is DFQATT and CDR2 is SNEGSKA (reference sequence). The CDR3 DNA follows: TGCAGTGCTAGAGACGTAATCGGGTCAGATACGCAGTATTTT. Its translation is CSARDVIGSDTQYF.

In this sample, this clonotype turned up many times. The V call is TRBV7-6, the J call TRBJ2-2, with 7 positions matching TRBD2. The ends lost 1 base at V and 9 bases at J; junction bases unmatched: 5. Germline V gives CDR1 SGHVS, CDR2 FNYEAQ. The CDR3 has 14 amino acids. CDR3 nucleotide sequence: TGTGCCAGCAGCTTAGAGGGGACTACGCGGGAGCTGTTTTTT. It codes for CASSLEGTTRELFF.

This clonotype has at least ten counts. The chain employs TRBV6-5 and TRBJ2-5; 12 bases are a match to TRBD1. Germline trimming cut 7 bases from V and 1 base from J; bases unmatched to any gene: 7. The germline gives CDR1 MNHEY, CDR2 SVGAGI. The CDR3 extends over 16 amino acids. CDR3 amino acids: CASTAGQGAFQETQYF. The CDR3 region has the DNA TGTGCCAGCACAGCGGGACAGGGGGCATTCCAAGAGACCCAGTACTTC.

This clonotype was recorded a few times. The chain employs TRBV6-2 or TRBV6-3 and TRBJ2-6, with TRBD1 identical over 10 bases. Germline loops: CDR1 MNHEY, CDR2 SVGEGT. Losses at the gene ends were 8 bases for V and 3 bases for J; bases not matched to a gene: 7. There are 16 residues in the CDR3. The CDR3 loop reads CASAGTGAYGANVLTF. The CDR3 DNA follows: TGTGCCAGCGCCGGGACAGGGGCTTATGGGGCCAACGTCCTGACTTTC.

This clonotype was seen repeatedly, ten times or more. The chain carries TRBV4-3 and TRBJ2-1; 10 nucleotides line up with TRBD2. Germline values: CDR1 LGHNA, CDR2 YSLEER. This CDR3 region has 18 residues. Unmatched junction bases numbered 12, after V lost 3 bases and J lost 4 bases. The CDR3 loop is CASSHLPGTSEEYNEQFF. In DNA form, the CDR3 reads TGCGCCAGCAGCCACCTACCCGGGACTAGCGAGGAATACAATGAGCAGTTCTTC.

The V call is TRBV12-3 or TRBV12-4, the J call TRBJ2-1; D might be TRBD2 (7 bases). V was trimmed by 5 bases and J by 2 bases, leaving 19 bases between them. The CDR3 contains 17 residues. The chain's CDR3 is CASSPRGGAIPYNEQFF. CDR3 nucleotide sequence: TGTGCCAGCAGTCCCCGAGGGGGGGCCATACCCTACAATGAGCAGTTCTTC.

Many counts were recorded for this clonotype. Written as DNA, the CDR3 is TGTGCCAGCAGTCCAGGACGTCCAGATACGCAGTATTTT. As protein: CASSPGRPDTQYF. This chain links TRBV12-3 or TRBV12-4 with TRBJ2-3; D uncertain. V lost 5 bases, J lost 4 bases, and 10 bases lay in between. This CDR3 is built from 13 residues.

This clonotype was seen ten or more times. This rearrangement joins TRBV20-1 to TRBJ1-5, with TRBD1 matching 8 bases. Per the germline V gene, CDR1 is DFQATT and CDR2 is SNEGSKA (reference sequence). The CDR3 covers 14 residues. Trimming took 2 bases from V and 7 from J; bases not matched to a gene: 7. This CDR3 reads CSARRRGLAQPQHF. DNA of the CDR3: TGCAGTGCTAGACGCAGGGGGCTTGCGCAGCCCCAGCATTTT.

In its sample, this clonotype was seen many times. V gene TRBV6-2 or TRBV6-3 combines with J gene TRBJ1-1; D unclear. Germline V gene sequence: CDR1 MNHEY, CDR2 SVGEGT. Trimming pared 2 bases from V and 1 base from J, leaving 5 bases between. The CDR3 totals 13 residues. The CDR3 DNA follows: TGTGCCAGCAGTTACCATCCGAACACTGAAGCTTTCTTT. Its protein product is CASSYHPNTEAFF.

The V and J genes are TRBV2 and TRBJ2-1; D assignment may be TRBD1 or TRBD2 (5 bases each). Germline V lookup: CDR1 SNHLY, CDR2 FYNNEI. The V and J ends lost 4 bases and 8 bases respectively, with 15 bases between them. The CDR3 is made up of 14 amino acids. The CDR3 bases are TGTGCCAGCAGTGCTGGGACCTCCGAACATGAGCAGTTCTTC. Translated, it gives CASSAGTSEHEQFF.

This clonotype showed up many times. The V and J genes are TRBV12-3 or TRBV12-4 and TRBJ2-3, with D perhaps TRBD2 (6 bases). This CDR3 comprises 18 residues. Trimming removed 4 bases at V and 1 base at J, with 21 bases between. The CDR3 DNA is TGTGCCAGCAGTTCCCCCTCGGCGGGGCTAGTCGGCACAGATACGCAGTATTTT. Translated: CASSSPSAGLVGTDTQYF.

This clonotype was observed many times. The genes are TRBV27 and TRBJ2-3; 7 bases are shared with TRBD1. Germline trimming cut 2 bases from V and 2 bases from J; bases unmatched to any gene: 7. The CDR3 length is 16 residues. Germline CDR1 reads MNHEY; CDR2 reads SMNVEV (reference sequence). Here the CDR3 reads CASSLEQGLFTDTQYF. The CDR3 nucleotides read TGTGCCAGCAGTTTAGAACAGGGGCTGTTCACAGATACGCAGTATTTT.

This clonotype was detected ten times or more. This chain uses TRBV5-1 with TRBJ1-2; TRBD1 matches at 10 bases. This CDR3 spans 17 amino acids. Germline V gives CDR1 SGHRS, CDR2 YFSETQ. V shed 3 bases, J shed 1 base, and the junction held 9 bases outside the gene matches. In DNA form, the CDR3 reads TGCGCCAGCAGCTCGGAGACAGGGGGCGCCAATAACTATGGCTACACCTTC. It encodes CASSSETGGANNYGYTF.

This clonotype is large by share. The chain carries TRBV4-3 and TRBJ2-1; 10 positions agree with TRBD1. The CDR3 contains 15 residues. Germline trimming cut 1 base from V and 3 bases from J; bases unmatched to any gene: 0. Germline V gene data show CDR1 as LGHNA and CDR2 as YSLEER. The CDR3: CASSQGTGGYNEQFF. Here the CDR3 DNA reads TGCGCCAGCAGCCAAGGGACAGGGGGCTACAATGAGCAGTTCTTC.

The sample holds a few counts of this clonotype. The genes are TRBV4-3 and TRBJ2-3, with 7 bases identical to TRBD2. V lost 0 bases and J lost 4; bases outside the gene matches: 10. This CDR3 is 17 amino acids long. Germline V gives CDR1 LGHNA, CDR2 YSLEER. CDR3 sequence: CASSQDDAAGLSDTQYF. The CDR3, as DNA: TGCGCCAGCAGCCAAGATGACGCAGCGGGGTTGTCAGATACGCAGTATTTT.

The table lists this clonotype with a few counts. The chain joins TRBV6-1 to TRBJ2-7; the D gene is possibly TRBD1 (6 bases). Per the germline V gene, CDR1 is MNHNS and CDR2 is SASEGT. The length of the CDR3 is 14 residues. V lost 6 bases and J lost 0, with 12 bases in between. The CDR3 DNA reads as TGTGCCAGCAGGCGGACAGTCTACTCCTACGAGCAGTACGTC. It translates to CASRRTVYSYEQYV.

There are many counts of this clonotype. V usage is TRBV27 and J usage is TRBJ2-2; D might be TRBD1 or TRBD2, each matching 5 bases. CDR3 length: 17 residues. The ends were cut back, 6 bases at V and 2 bases at J, with 19 bases in the middle. Germline assignment: CDR1 MNHEY and CDR2 SMNVEV (reference sequence). CDR3 amino acids: CASSLTVWGTNTGELFF. The CDR3 DNA reads as TGTGCCAGCAGCCTAACTGTATGGGGGACCAACACCGGGGAGCTGTTTTTT.

There are many counts of this clonotype. This chain joins TRBV27 and TRBJ2-1; 8 nucleotides align to TRBD1. Germline assignment: CDR1 MNHEY and CDR2 SMNVEV (reference sequence). The V gene end was trimmed by 8 bases and the J gene end by 4 bases; junction bases not matched to a gene: 10. The CDR3 covers 15 residues. CDR3 loop: CASQPGTGIYNEQFF. The CDR3 bases are TGTGCCAGCCAACCCGGGACAGGAATTTACAATGAGCAGTTCTTC.

In its sample, this clonotype was seen many times. The chain uses TRBV7-9 and TRBJ2-7; D remains unclear. Looked up from germline, CDR1 is SEHNR and CDR2 is FQNEAQ (reference sequence). V gave up 2 bases and J gave up 3 bases, with 2 bases separating them. The CDR3 loop spans 11 amino acids. CDR3 coding DNA: TGTGCCAGCAGCTTAAACTACGAGCAGTACTTC. Translating it yields CASSLNYEQYF.

This clonotype was seen a handful of times. This rearrangement joins TRBV4-3 to TRBJ2-3; D remains unclear. The V and J ends lost 1 base and 2 bases respectively, with 7 bases between them. CDR1 LGHNA and CDR2 YSLEER come from the germline V gene. The CDR3 totals 14 residues. CDR3 coding DNA: TGCGCCAGCAGCCAAGTGGGCAACACAGATACGCAGTATTTT. This encodes CASSQVGNTDTQYF.

This chain links TRBV7-8 with TRBJ2-6, with D tentatively TRBD1 (6 bases). Looked up from germline, CDR1 is SGHVS and CDR2 is FQNEAQ. This CDR3 is built from 16 residues. The V end lost 5 bases, the J end lost 4 bases, and 15 bases lay between the germline ends. CDR3 region: CASSHETGAGANVLTF. The CDR3, as DNA: TGTGCCAGCAGCCATGAGACAGGTGCCGGGGCCAACGTCCTGACTTTC.

This clonotype was seen a few times. The V gene is TRBV4-1, the J gene TRBJ2-1; unclear D gene. Germline CDR1 reads MGHRA; CDR2 reads YSYEKL. Trimming removed 0 bases from V and 9 bases from J, with 6 bases in between. The CDR3 extends over 12 amino acids. Here the CDR3 reads CASSQDQGEQFF. In DNA, the CDR3 is TGCGCCAGCAGCCAAGATCAAGGTGAGCAGTTCTTC.

This clonotype showed up many times. The chain employs TRBV29-1 and TRBJ1-1; no reliable D call. Looked up from germline, CDR1 is SQVTM and CDR2 is ANQGSEA. Trimming cost V 7 bases and J 4 bases, with 10 bases left between them. This CDR3 has 11 amino acids. The CDR3 spells CSALILTEAFF. CDR3 sequence (DNA): TGCAGCGCCCTTATCCTCACTGAAGCTTTCTTT. Complete variable domain (other parts from reference TRBV29-1 and TRBJ1-1): SAVISQKPSRDICQRGTSLTIQCQVDSQVTMMFWYRQQPGQSLTLIATANQGSEATYESGFVIDKFPISRPNLTFSTLTVSNMSPEDSSIYLCSALILTEAFFGQGTRLTVV.

This rearrangement joins TRBV7-9 to TRBJ2-3, with TRBD1 matching 7 bases. The CDR3 spans 15 residues. Germline V gene sequence: CDR1 SEHNR, CDR2 FQNEAQ (reference sequence). V dropped 5 bases and J dropped 0; count of bases not matched to a gene: 5. In DNA, the CDR3 is TGTGCCAGCAGCGCCACAGGGGTTAGCACAGATACGCAGTATTTT. Encoded protein: CASSATGVSTDTQYF.

This clonotype was picked up many times. The V and J genes are TRBV7-9 and TRBJ2-1; TRBD2 matches at 9 bases. Trimming at V came to 3 bases and at J to 4 bases, leaving 4 bases not matched to a gene. This CDR3 is built from 15 residues. CDR1 is SEHNR, CDR2 FQNEAQ, per germline (reference sequence). CDR3 region: CASSFAGGRYNEQFF. The CDR3 nucleotides read TGTGCCAGCAGCTTTGCGGGGGGGCGTTACAATGAGCAGTTCTTC.

The chain links TRBV7-9 to TRBJ2-5; TRBD2 agrees at 8 bases. V shed 2 bases, J shed 1 base, and the junction held 3 bases outside the gene matches. Germline assignment: CDR1 SEHNR and CDR2 FQNEAQ (reference sequence). The CDR3 sequence is 15 residues long. The CDR3 bases are TGTGCCAGCAGCTTACCCGGACTAGCCCAAGAGACCCAGTACTTC. It yields the protein CASSLPGLAQETQYF. The whole variable domain, remainder taken from reference TRBV7-9 and TRBJ2-5, is DTGVSQNPRHKITKRGQNVTFRCDPISEHNRLYWYRQTLGQGPEFLTYFQNEAQLEKSRLLSDRFSAERPKGSFSTLEIQRTEQGDSAMYLCASSLPGLAQETQYFGPGTRLLVL.

The chain combines TRBV5-5 with TRBJ2-1; TRBD1 aligns across 8 bases. Germline lookup yields CDR1 SGHKS and CDR2 YYEKEE (reference sequence). CDR3 length: 17 amino acids. The V segment lost 3 bases and the J segment 6 bases; nucleotides outside the gene matches: 14. In DNA, the CDR3 is TGTGCCAGCAGCTCCGGGCTGCTCTGGGGGACAGGCAATGAGCAGTTCTTC. This encodes CASSSGLLWGTGNEQFF. The whole variable domain, filled in from reference TRBV5-5 and TRBJ2-1, reads DAGVTQSPTHLIKTRGQQVTLRCSPISGHKSVSWYQQVLGQGPQFIFQYYEKEERGRGNFPDRFSARQFPNYSSELNVNALLLGDSALYLCASSSGLLWGTGNEQFFGPGTRLTVL.